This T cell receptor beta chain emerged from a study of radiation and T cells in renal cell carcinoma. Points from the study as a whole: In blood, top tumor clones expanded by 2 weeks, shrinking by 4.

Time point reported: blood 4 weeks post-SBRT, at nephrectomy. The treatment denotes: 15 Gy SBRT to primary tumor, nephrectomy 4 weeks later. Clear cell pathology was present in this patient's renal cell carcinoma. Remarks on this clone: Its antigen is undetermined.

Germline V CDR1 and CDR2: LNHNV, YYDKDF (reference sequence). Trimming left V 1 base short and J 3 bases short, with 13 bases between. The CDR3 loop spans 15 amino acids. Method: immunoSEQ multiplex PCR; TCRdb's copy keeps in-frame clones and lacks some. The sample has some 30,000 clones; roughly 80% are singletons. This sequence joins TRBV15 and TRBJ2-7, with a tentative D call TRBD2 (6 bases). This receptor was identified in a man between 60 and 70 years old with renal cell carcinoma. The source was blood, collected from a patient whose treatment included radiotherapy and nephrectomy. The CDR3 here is CATSRAGGKLYEQYF. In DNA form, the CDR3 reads TGTGCCACCAGCAGAGCCGGCGGGAAACTCTACGAGCAGTACTTC.